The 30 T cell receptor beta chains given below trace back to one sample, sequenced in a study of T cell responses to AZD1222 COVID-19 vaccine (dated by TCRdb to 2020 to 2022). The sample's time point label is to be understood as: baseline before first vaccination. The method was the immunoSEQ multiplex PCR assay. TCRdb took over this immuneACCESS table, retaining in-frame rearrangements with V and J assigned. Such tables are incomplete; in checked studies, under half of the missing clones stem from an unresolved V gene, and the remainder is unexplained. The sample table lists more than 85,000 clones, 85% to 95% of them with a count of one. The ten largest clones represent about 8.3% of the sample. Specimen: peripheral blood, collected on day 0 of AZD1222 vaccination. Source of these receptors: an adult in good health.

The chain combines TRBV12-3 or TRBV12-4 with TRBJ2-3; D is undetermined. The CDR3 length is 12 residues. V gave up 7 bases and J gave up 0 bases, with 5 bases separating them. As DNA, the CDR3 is TGTGCCAGCACCGACAGCACAGATACGCAGTATTTT. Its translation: CASTDSTDTQYF.

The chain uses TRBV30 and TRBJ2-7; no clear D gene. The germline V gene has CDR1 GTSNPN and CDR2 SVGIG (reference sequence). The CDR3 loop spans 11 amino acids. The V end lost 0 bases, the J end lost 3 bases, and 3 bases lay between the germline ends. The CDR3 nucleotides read TGTGCCTGGAGTGTTAGCTACGAGCAGTACTTC. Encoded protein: CAWSVSYEQYF. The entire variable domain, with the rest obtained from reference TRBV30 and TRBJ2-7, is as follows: SQTIHQWPATLVQPVGSPLSLECTVEGTSNPNLYWYRQAAGRGLQLLFYSVGIGQISSEVPQNLSASRPQDRQFILSSKKLLLSDSGFYLCAWSVSYEQYFGPGTRLTVT.

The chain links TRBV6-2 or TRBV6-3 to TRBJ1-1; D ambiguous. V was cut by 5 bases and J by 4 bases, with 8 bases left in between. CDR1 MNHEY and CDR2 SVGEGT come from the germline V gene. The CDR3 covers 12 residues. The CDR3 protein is CASSLRVTEAFF. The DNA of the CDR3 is TGTGCCAGCAGTCTACGGGTCACTGAAGCTTTCTTT.

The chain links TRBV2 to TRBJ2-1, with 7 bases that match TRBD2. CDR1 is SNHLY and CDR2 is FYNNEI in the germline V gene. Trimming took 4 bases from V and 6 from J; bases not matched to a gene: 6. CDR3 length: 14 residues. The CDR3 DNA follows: TGTGCCAGCAGTGGGTGGGGGGGTATCAATGAGCAGTTCTTC. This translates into CASSGWGGINEQFF.

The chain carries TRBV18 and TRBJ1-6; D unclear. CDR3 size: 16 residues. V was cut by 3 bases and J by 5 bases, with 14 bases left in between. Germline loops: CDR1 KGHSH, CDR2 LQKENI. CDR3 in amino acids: CASSPVGQRNNSPLHF. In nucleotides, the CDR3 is TGTGCCAGCTCACCCGTGGGCCAGCGGAATAATTCACCCCTCCACTTT. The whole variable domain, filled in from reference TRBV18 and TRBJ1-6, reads NAGVMQNPRHLVRRRGQEARLRCSPMKGHSHVYWYRQLPEEGLKFMVYLQKENIIDESGMPKERFSAEFPKEGPSILRIQQVVRGDSAAYFCASSPVGQRNNSPLHFGNGTRLTVT.

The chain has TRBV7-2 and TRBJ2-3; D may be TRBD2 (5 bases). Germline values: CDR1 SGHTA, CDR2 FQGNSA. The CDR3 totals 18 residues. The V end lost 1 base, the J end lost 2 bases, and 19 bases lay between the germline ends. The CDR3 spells CASSLGQYVSSITDTQYF. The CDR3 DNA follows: TGTGCCAGCAGCTTAGGTCAATATGTGTCTAGCATCACAGATACGCAGTATTTT.

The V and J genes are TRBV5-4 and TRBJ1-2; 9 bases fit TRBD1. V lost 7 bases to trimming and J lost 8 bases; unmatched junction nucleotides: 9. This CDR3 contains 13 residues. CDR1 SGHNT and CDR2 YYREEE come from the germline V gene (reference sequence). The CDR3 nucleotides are TGTGCCAGCTCATGGACGGGACAGGGCGGCTACACCTTC. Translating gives CASSWTGQGGYTF.

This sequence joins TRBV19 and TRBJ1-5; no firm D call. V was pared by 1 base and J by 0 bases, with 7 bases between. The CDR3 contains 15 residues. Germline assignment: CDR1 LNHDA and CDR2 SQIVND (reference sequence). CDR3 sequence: CASSIGSLSNQPQHF. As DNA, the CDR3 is TGTGCCAGTAGTATAGGTAGCCTTAGCAATCAGCCCCAGCATTTT.

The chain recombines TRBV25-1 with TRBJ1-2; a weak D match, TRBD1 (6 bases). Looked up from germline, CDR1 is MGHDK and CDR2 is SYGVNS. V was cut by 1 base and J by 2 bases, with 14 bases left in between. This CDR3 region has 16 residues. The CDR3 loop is CASSESDRSPNYGYTF. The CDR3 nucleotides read TGTGCCAGCAGTGAATCTGACAGGAGCCCGAACTATGGCTACACCTTC.

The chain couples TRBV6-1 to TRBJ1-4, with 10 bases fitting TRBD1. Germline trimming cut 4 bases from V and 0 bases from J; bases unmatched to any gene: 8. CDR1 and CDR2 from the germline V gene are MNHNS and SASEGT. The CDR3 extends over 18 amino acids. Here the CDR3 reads CASSVGTGAYATNEKLFF. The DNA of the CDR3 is TGTGCCAGCAGTGTAGGGACAGGGGCCTATGCAACTAATGAAAAACTGTTTTTT.

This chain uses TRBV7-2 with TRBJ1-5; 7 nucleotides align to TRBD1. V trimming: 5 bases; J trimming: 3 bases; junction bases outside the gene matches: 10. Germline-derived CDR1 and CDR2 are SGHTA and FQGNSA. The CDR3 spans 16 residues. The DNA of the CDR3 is TGTGCCAGCAGCCTACACGAGGGACAGTTCAATCAGCCCCAGCATTTT. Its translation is CASSLHEGQFNQPQHF.

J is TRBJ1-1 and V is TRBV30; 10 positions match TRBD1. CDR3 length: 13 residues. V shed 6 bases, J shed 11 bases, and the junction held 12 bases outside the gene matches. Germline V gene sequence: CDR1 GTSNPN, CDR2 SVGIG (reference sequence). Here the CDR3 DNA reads TGTGCCTGCGCCGGGACAGGGGCCCCACGGGCTTTCTTT. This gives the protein CACAGTGAPRAFF.

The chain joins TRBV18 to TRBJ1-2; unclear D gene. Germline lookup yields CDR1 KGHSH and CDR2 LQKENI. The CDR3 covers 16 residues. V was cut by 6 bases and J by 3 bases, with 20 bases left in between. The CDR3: CASSAGNRASDYGYTF. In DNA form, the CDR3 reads TGTGCCAGCTCCGCCGGGAACCGAGCTTCTGACTATGGCTACACCTTC.

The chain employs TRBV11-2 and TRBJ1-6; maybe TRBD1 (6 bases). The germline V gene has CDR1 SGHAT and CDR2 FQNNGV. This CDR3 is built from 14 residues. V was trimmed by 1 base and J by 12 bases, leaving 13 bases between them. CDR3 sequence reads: CASSLGQGRGPLHF. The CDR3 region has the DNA TGTGCCAGCAGCTTAGGCCAGGGGCGAGGACCCCTCCACTTT. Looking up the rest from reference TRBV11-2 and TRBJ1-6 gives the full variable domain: EAGVAQSPRYKIIEKRQSVAFWCNPISGHATLYWYQQILGQGPKLLIQFQNNGVVDDSQLPKDRFSAERLKGVDSTLKIQPAKLEDSAVYLCASSLGQGRGPLHFGNGTRLTVT.

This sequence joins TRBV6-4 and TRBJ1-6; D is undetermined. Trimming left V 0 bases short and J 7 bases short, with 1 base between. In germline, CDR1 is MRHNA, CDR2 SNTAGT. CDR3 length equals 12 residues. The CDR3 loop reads CASSDSNSPLHF. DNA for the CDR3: TGTGCCAGCAGTGACTCGAATTCACCCCTCCACTTT.

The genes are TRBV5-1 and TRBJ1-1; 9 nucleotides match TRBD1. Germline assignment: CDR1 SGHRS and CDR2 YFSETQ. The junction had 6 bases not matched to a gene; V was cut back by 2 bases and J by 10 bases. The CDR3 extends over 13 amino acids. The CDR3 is CASSFGDRDSAFF. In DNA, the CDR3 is TGCGCCAGCAGCTTTGGGGACAGGGATTCAGCTTTCTTT. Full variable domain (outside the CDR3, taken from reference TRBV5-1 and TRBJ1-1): KAGVTQTPRYLIKTRGQQVTLSCSPISGHRSVSWYQQTPGQGLQFLFEYFSETQRNKGNFPGRFSGRQFSNSRSEMNVSTLELGDSALYLCASSFGDRDSAFFGQGTRLTVV.

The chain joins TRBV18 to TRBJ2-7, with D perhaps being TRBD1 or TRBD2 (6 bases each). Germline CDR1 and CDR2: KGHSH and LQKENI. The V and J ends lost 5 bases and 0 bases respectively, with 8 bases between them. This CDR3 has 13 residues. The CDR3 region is CASSEGGSYEQYF. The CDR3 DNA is TGTGCCAGCTCAGAGGGGGGCTCCTACGAGCAGTACTTC.

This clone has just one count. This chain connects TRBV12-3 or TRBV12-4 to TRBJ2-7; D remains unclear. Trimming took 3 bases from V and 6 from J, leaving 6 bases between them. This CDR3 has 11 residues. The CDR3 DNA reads TGTGCCAGCAGTTTTGGCCCCGAGCAGTACTTC. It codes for CASSFGPEQYF.

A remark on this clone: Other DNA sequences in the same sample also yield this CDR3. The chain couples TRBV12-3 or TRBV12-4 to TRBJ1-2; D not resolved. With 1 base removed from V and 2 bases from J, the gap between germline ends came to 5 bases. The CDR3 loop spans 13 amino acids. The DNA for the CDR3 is TGTGCCAGCAGTTTAGGCGGGAACTATGGCTACACCTTC. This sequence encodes CASSLGGNYGYTF.

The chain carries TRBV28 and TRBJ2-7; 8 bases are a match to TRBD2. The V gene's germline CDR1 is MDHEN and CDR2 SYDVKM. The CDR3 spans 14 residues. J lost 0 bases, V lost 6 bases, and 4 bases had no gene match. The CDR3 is CASRRGGSSYEQYF. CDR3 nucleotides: TGTGCCAGCAGGCGCGGGGGGAGCTCCTACGAGCAGTACTTC.

The chain's CDR3 is CAGTRDSSYEQYF. CDR3 nucleotides: TGTGCCGGAACCCGGGACAGCTCCTACGAGCAGTACTTC. The rearrangement uses TRBV30 and TRBJ2-7; 7 nucleotides agree with TRBD1. With 8 bases clipped from V and 0 bases from J, the junction kept 7 bases outside the gene matches. From germline, CDR1 is GTSNPN and CDR2 SVGIG (reference sequence). The CDR3 has 13 residues.

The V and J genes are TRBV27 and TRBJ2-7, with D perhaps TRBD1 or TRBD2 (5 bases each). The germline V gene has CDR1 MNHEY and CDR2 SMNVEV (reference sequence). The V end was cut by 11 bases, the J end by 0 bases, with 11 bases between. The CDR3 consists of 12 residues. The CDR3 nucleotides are TGTGCCTCGGGGCAGACCTCCTACGAGCAGTACTTC. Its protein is CASGQTSYEQYF.

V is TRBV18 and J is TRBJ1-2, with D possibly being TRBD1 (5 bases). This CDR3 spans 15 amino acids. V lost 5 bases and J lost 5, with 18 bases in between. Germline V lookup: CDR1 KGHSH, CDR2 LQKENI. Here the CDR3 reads CASSSLGEHGYGYTF. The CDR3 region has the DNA TGTGCCAGCTCATCCTTAGGGGAGCACGGGTATGGCTACACCTTC.

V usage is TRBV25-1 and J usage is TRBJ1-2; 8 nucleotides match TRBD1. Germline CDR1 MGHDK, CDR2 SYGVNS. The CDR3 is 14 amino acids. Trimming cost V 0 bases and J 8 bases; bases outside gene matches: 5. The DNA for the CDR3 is TGTGCCAGCAGTGAATATCCGGGACAGGCCGGCTACACCTTC. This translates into CASSEYPGQAGYTF.

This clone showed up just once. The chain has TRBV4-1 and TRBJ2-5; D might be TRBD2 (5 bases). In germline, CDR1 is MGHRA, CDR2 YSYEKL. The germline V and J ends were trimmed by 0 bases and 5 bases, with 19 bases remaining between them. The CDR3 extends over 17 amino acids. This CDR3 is CASSQDVLTPGGETQYF. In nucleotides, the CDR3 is TGCGCCAGCAGCCAAGACGTTCTGACCCCCGGAGGCGAGACCCAGTACTTC.

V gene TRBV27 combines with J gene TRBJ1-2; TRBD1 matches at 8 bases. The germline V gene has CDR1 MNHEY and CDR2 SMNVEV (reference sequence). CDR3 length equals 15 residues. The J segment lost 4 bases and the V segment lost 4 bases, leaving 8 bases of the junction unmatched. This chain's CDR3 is CASSSGQGEVYGYTF. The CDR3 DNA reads TGTGCCAGCAGTTCTGGACAGGGCGAGGTCTATGGCTACACCTTC.

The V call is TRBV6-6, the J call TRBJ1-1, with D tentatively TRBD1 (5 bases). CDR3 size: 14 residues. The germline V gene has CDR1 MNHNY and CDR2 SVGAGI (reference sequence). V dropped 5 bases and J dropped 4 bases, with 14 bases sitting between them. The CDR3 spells CASSQTGVSTEAFF. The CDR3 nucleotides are TGTGCCAGCAGTCAGACGGGGGTGAGCACTGAAGCTTTCTTT.

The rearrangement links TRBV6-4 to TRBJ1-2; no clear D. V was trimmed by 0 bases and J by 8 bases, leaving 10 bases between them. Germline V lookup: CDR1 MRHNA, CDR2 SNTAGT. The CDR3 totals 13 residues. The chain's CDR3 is CASSDSRGGGYTF. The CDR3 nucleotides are TGTGCCAGCAGTGACTCGCGGGGAGGAGGCTACACCTTC.

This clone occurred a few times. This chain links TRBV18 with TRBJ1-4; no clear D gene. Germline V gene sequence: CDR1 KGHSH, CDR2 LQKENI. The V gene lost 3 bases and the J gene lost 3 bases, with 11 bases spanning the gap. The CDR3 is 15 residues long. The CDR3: CASSPTAQANEKLFF. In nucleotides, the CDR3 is TGTGCCAGCTCACCCACTGCGCAGGCTAATGAAAAACTGTTTTTT.

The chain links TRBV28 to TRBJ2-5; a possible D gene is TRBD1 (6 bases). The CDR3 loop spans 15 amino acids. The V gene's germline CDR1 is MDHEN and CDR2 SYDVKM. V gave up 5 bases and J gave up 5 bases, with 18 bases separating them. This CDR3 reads CASSPTGTKTETQYF. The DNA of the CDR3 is TGTGCCAGCAGTCCGACCGGGACAAAGACGGAGACCCAGTACTTC.